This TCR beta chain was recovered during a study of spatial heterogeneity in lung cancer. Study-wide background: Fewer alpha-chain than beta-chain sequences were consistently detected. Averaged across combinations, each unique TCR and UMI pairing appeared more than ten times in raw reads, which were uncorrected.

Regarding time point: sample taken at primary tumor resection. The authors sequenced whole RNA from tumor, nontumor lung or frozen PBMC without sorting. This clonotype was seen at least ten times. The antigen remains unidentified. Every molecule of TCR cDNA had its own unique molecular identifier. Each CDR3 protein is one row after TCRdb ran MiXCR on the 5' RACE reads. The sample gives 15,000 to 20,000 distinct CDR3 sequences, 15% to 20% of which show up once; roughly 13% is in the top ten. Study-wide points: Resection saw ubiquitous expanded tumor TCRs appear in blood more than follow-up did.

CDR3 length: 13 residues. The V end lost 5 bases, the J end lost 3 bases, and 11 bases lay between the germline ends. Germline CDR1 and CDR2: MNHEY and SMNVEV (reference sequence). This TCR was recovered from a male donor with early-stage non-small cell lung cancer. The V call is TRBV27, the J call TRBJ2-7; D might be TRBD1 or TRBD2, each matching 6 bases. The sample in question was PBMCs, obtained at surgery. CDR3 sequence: CASSGGGIYEQYF. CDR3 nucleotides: TGTGCCAGCAGTGGAGGGGGGATCTACGAGCAGTACTTC.